This T cell receptor (beta chain) derives from a study of regulatory T cells in long-lasting Graves disease. Indicated time point: persistent/refractory GD, antithyroid drugs over 5 years with positive TRAb. PBMC RNA was the source of the TCR library. Building of the TCR beta libraries involved iRepertoire HTBI primers and Arm-PCR of CDR3 regions. TCRdb recomputed calls from the multiplex PCR reads with MiXCR, one row per CDR3 protein. The table includes 400,000 to 500,000 distinct CDR3 sequences, less than 25% detected once. The CDR3 consists of 11 residues. The V gene lost 5 bases and the J gene lost 8 bases, with 7 bases spanning the gap. CDR1 and CDR2 (germline): MDHEN, SYDVKM.

The chain combines TRBV28 with TRBJ2-1; no clear D. Sequenced here: peripheral blood mononuclear cells (PBMCs), sampled when the disease was refractory, from a patient treated with antithyroid drugs. This receptor was identified in a female donor with Graves disease. In DNA, the CDR3 is TGTGCCAGCAGTAGACTCCATGAGCAGTTCTTC. This codes for CASSRLHEQFF.